Below are 20 T cell receptor beta chains sequenced from a single sample in a study of shared clonotypes between healthy human individuals. Only in-frame clones appear in the TCRdb table, and some are missing; sequencing was by immunoSEQ multiplex PCR. The table has some 1,100,000 clones, about 84% seen once. Specimen: memory CD4+ T cells from PBMCs. Subset described: CD45RA-negative fraction. All receptors come from a man in his late teens or twenties in good health. Some clones in this sample may be carry-over from other donors' samples.

Only a few counts were recorded for this clone. The CDR3 sequence is CASNALLGETQYF. The CDR3 DNA is TGCGCCAGCAACGCTCTTTTGGGGGAGACCCAGTACTTC. The chain uses TRBV5-1 and TRBJ2-5; no clear D. Trimming shortened V by 6 bases and J by 5 bases, and 14 bases separated the two germline ends. This CDR3 region has 13 residues. Germline CDR1 and CDR2: SGHRS and YFSETQ.

The V and J genes are TRBV7-2 and TRBJ2-1; D might be TRBD2 (5 bases). This CDR3 is 15 amino acids long. Trimming removed 5 bases at V and 4 bases at J, with 15 bases between. Per germline, CDR1 SGHTA and CDR2 FQGNSA. This chain's CDR3 is CASSPVGGLYNEQFF. The CDR3, as DNA: TGTGCCAGCAGCCCCGTCGGCGGGCTATACAATGAGCAGTTCTTC.

The chain joins TRBV29-1 to TRBJ2-4; 15 nucleotides match TRBD2. The CDR3 sequence is 17 residues long. Germline V gene data show CDR1 as SQVTM and CDR2 as ANQGSEA. The J segment lost 8 bases and the V segment lost 6 bases, leaving 14 bases of the junction unmatched. The CDR3 loop is CSVSPGLAGGSRDIQYF. The CDR3, as DNA: TGCAGCGTCAGTCCGGGACTAGCGGGAGGATCGAGGGACATTCAGTACTTC. Full variable domain (rest looked up from reference TRBV29-1 and TRBJ2-4): SAVISQKPSRDICQRGTSLTIQCQVDSQVTMMFWYRQQPGQSLTLIATANQGSEATYESGFVIDKFPISRPNLTFSTLTVSNMSPEDSSIYLCSVSPGLAGGSRDIQYFGAGTRLSVL.

This sequence joins TRBV14 and TRBJ2-1; 11 nucleotides match TRBD2. This CDR3 is built from 14 residues. J gave up 7 bases and V 4 bases, and 3 bases lay outside the gene matches. Germline CDR1 and CDR2: SGHDN and FVKESK. The CDR3 loop is CASSRLAGWNEQFF. In nucleotides, the CDR3 is TGTGCCAGCAGCCGACTAGCGGGATGGAATGAGCAGTTCTTC.

DNA of the CDR3: TGTGCCAGCAGTGAAGCTTGGGGGAAGTACCAAGAGACCCAGTACTTC. This gives the protein CASSEAWGKYQETQYF. The V call is TRBV6-1, the J call TRBJ2-5, with D perhaps TRBD1 or TRBD2 (5 bases each). This CDR3 contains 16 residues. The V and J ends lost 0 bases and 0 bases respectively, with 11 bases between them. Germline-derived CDR1 and CDR2 are MNHNS and SASEGT.

The rearrangement uses TRBV28 and TRBJ1-4, with 9 bases aligning to TRBD1. This CDR3 region has 13 residues. The V gene end was trimmed by 8 bases and the J gene end by 7 bases; junction bases not matched to a gene: 5. CDR1 is MDHEN and CDR2 is SYDVKM in the germline V gene. The CDR3 nucleotides read TGTGCCAGCCTCGACAGGGGGAGTGAAAAACTGTTTTTT. Protein: CASLDRGSEKLFF.

This chain joins TRBV6-5 and TRBJ2-3; D unresolved. Germline-derived CDR1 and CDR2 are MNHEY and SVGAGI. V was trimmed by 0 bases and J by 3 bases, leaving 10 bases between them. CDR3 length: 15 residues. The CDR3 DNA reads as TGTGCCAGCAGTTACTCGAGGCCCGCGACAGATACGCAGTATTTT. Its translation: CASSYSRPATDTQYF.

The chain carries TRBV15 and TRBJ1-2; 8 bases align to TRBD1. The J segment lost 0 bases and the V segment lost 6 bases, leaving 3 bases of the junction unmatched. Looked up from germline, CDR1 is LNHNV and CDR2 is YYDKDF (reference sequence). The CDR3 is 14 amino acids. The CDR3 nucleotides are TGTGCCACCAGGATGGACAGGGCTAACTATGGCTACACCTTC. Its protein product is CATRMDRANYGYTF.

This chain uses TRBV14 with TRBJ2-7; D call uncertain. This CDR3 spans 15 amino acids. V was shortened by 0 bases and J by 0 bases, with 9 bases between the two germline ends. Germline V lookup: CDR1 SGHDN, CDR2 FVKESK. DNA of the CDR3: TGTGCCAGCAGCCAAGAGGTTCGGGTCTCCTACGAGCAGTACTTC. Its protein product is CASSQEVRVSYEQYF.

CDR3 DNA sequence: TGTGCCAGCAGCCCCGGACTAGCGGATGAGCAGTTCTTC. Its protein is CASSPGLADEQFF. V and J are TRBV16 and TRBJ2-1, with TRBD2 matching over 10 bases. Germline V gene lookup returns CDR1 KGHSY and CDR2 FQNENV. The ends lost 4 bases at V and 8 bases at J; junction bases unmatched: 2. The CDR3 extends over 13 amino acids. Full variable domain (remainder filled in from reference TRBV16 and TRBJ2-1): GEEVAQTPKHLVRGEGQKAKLYCAPIKGHSYVFWYQQVLKNEFKFLISFQNENVFDETGMPKERFSAKCLPNSPCSLEIQATKLEDSAVYFCASSPGLADEQFFGPGTRLTVL.

The chain combines TRBV27 with TRBJ2-7, with 8 bases aligning to TRBD2. V trimming: 2 bases; J trimming: 4 bases; junction bases outside the gene matches: 13. The CDR3 has 17 residues. Germline CDR1 and CDR2: MNHEY and SMNVEV (reference sequence). The CDR3 loop is CASSLLVFGTRGYEQYF. The CDR3 DNA is TGTGCCAGCAGTTTACTAGTGTTCGGGACTAGGGGTTACGAGCAGTACTTC.

The chain employs TRBV5-6 and TRBJ1-2, with 10 bases matching TRBD1. The CDR3 covers 14 residues. V trimming: 4 bases; J trimming: 2 bases; junction bases outside the gene matches: 2. Germline assignment: CDR1 SGHDT and CDR2 YYEEEE. The CDR3 sequence is CASSGDRGNYGYTF. CDR3 sequence (DNA): TGTGCCAGCAGCGGGGACAGGGGAAACTATGGCTACACCTTC.

V gene TRBV23-1 combines with J gene TRBJ1-2; possibly TRBD1 for D (5 bases). TRBV23-1 is annotated as an ORF whose role is uncertain. Trimming shortened V by 6 bases and J by 6 bases, and 14 bases separated the two germline ends. The CDR3 sequence is 13 residues long. The CDR3 region is CASRERDFHGYTF. In DNA form, the CDR3 reads TGCGCCAGCAGGGAACGGGACTTCCATGGCTACACCTTC.

In DNA form, the CDR3 reads TGTGCCAGCGGATTGCAGTATCAGCCCCAGCATTTT. Translating gives CASGLQYQPQHF. The rearrangement joins TRBV27 to TRBJ1-5; no firm D call. There are 12 residues in the CDR3. The germline V gene has CDR1 MNHEY and CDR2 SMNVEV (reference sequence). V lost 8 bases and J 5 bases, leaving 10 bases between the germline ends.

This chain uses TRBV7-9 with TRBJ2-5; D is ambiguous. Germline CDR1 reads SEHNR; CDR2 reads FQNEAQ (reference sequence). The CDR3 has 12 residues. The germline V and J ends were trimmed by 3 bases and 5 bases, with 7 bases remaining between them. CDR3 coding DNA: TGTGCCAGCAGCTTTTCGACGGAGACCCAGTACTTC. Protein: CASSFSTETQYF.

The CDR3, as DNA: TGTGCCAGCAGCTTGTTTGACAGGATGAACACTGAAGCTTTCTTT. This encodes CASSLFDRMNTEAFF. The chain has TRBV5-4 and TRBJ1-1; tentative D call: TRBD1 (6 bases). V was pared by 1 base and J by 0 bases, with 10 bases between. The CDR3 is 15 residues long. The germline gives CDR1 SGHNT, CDR2 YYREEE (reference sequence). The full variable domain, in which reference TRBV5-4 and TRBJ1-1 provide the parts outside the CDR3, is ETGVTQSPTHLIKTRGQQVTLRCSSQSGHNTVSWYQQALGQGPQFIFQYYREEENGRGNFPPRFSGLQFPNYSSELNVNALELDDSALYLCASSLFDRMNTEAFFGQGTRLTVV.

The chain combines TRBV4-2 with TRBJ2-3, with 8 bases lining up with TRBD2. V gave up 1 base and J gave up 5 bases; unmatched junction bases: 11. This CDR3 has 17 amino acids. The germline V gene has CDR1 LGHNA and CDR2 YNFKEQ. In DNA, the CDR3 is TGTGCCAGCAGCCAAGGGGTGCGGGGCGCGGGAGGAGATACGCAGTATTTT. It specifies CASSQGVRGAGGDTQYF.

In DNA, the CDR3 is TGTGCCAGCAGCGTTTCAAACACTGAAGCTTTCTTT. It specifies CASSVSNTEAFF. The V call is TRBV5-6, the J call TRBJ1-1; unclear D gene. Germline-derived CDR1 and CDR2 are SGHDT and YYEEEE. Trimming shortened V by 4 bases and J by 2 bases, and 6 bases separated the two germline ends. This CDR3 has 12 residues.

This clone has a handful of counts. The chain combines TRBV5-1 with TRBJ1-1; 8 bases line up with TRBD1. The germline V gene has CDR1 SGHRS and CDR2 YFSETQ. V lost 3 bases, J lost 0 bases, and 7 bases stayed unmatched. CDR3 length: 16 amino acids. As DNA, the CDR3 is TGCGCCAGCAGCTCGTATGAACAGGGGGTGAACACTGAAGCTTTCTTT. This sequence encodes CASSSYEQGVNTEAFF.

On this clone itself: A far larger clone is one nucleotide away, so this likely arose from a read error. This chain links TRBV6-1 with TRBJ2-2; D call uncertain. Per germline, CDR1 MNHNS and CDR2 SASEGT. V was clipped by 6 bases and J by 2 bases, with 7 bases between them. This CDR3 region has 13 residues. The CDR3 region has the DNA TGTGCCAGCAGCCCCCCTAACACCGGGGAGCTGTTTTTT. Translation gives CASSPPNTGELFF.